Sequencing of this T cell receptor (beta chain) was carried out in a study of chemoradiotherapy in HPV16-positive cancers. Study in general: Candidate HPV-specific T-cell clones and common TCR motifs came from functional assays in a couple of HPV16-positive patients.

Germline-derived CDR1 and CDR2 are SGHAT and FQNNGV. This CDR3 has 14 amino acids. V was clipped by 0 bases and J by 8 bases; unmatched bases: 3. Assay: immunoSEQ multiplex PCR; the TCRdb copy retains only in-frame clones and omits some. The sample shows 9,500 to 15,000 clones, roughly 70% of them seen only once. A remark on this clone: The antigen remains undetermined.

Study-wide findings and caveats: During treatment, candidate HPV-specific clones and E7-related motifs expanded in tumor.

The clonotype was recovered from a human donor with HPV-associated anogenital cancer. The V call is TRBV11-2, the J call TRBJ1-4, with 7 bases identical to TRBD1. This material was obtained from a patient who underwent chemoradiotherapy. CDR3 residues: CASSLDRGGEKLFF. The CDR3 DNA sequence: TGTGCCAGCAGCTTAGACAGGGGGGGCGAAAAACTGTTTTTT.